Below are 14 T cell receptor beta chains sequenced from a single sample in a study of T cells in Graves' hyperthyroidism and ophthalmopathy. There were TCR beta CDR3 regions amplified from RNA transcripts. First-round RT-PCR with HTBI primers amplified the TCR CDR3 region. Via MiXCR, TCRdb re-called the multiplex PCR reads, giving one row per CDR3 protein. In the table there are 360,000 or so distinct CDR3 sequences, roughly 15% of which are singletons. Sequencing was done on a sample of blood. All receptors come from a woman between 55 and 75 years old with Graves' ophthalmopathy.

With respect to this clonotype: At one of its ends the junction is not consistent with the germline gene, which may arise from a read error. The chain couples TRBV19 to TRBJ1-5; 7 bases fit TRBD1. This CDR3 is built from 15 residues. CDR1 and CDR2 from the germline V gene are LNHDA and SQIVND (reference sequence). CDR3 loop: CASSIGTGSNQSQHF. CDR3 in DNA: TGTGCCAGTAGTATAGGGACAGGAAGCAATCAGTCCCAGCATTTT.

This clonotype was seen ten or more times. This chain joins TRBV30 and TRBJ1-1, with D uncertain. The length of the CDR3 is 14 residues. Germline V CDR1 and CDR2: GTSNPN, SVGIG (reference sequence). Trimming removed 2 bases from V and 0 bases from J, with 10 bases in between. CDR3 protein: CAWSPSALNTEAFF. In DNA, the CDR3 is TGTGCCTGGAGTCCCTCCGCCCTGAACACTGAAGCTTTCTTT.

This clonotype was counted at least ten times. V gene TRBV20-1 combines with J gene TRBJ2-1, with 11 bases aligning to TRBD2. This CDR3 is 15 amino acids long. In germline, CDR1 is DFQATT, CDR2 SNEGSKA (reference sequence). V shed 4 bases and J 6 bases; nucleotides not matched to a gene: 8. In DNA, the CDR3 is TGCAGTGCTATAGTCGGGACTAGCGGACGCAATGAGCAGTTCTTC. Translating it yields CSAIVGTSGRNEQFF.

This clonotype was counted only a few times. This may be a read error: a much more frequent sequence differs by one nucleotide. The chain combines TRBV7-2 with TRBJ2-3; 10 bases agree with TRBD1. Losses at the gene ends were 4 bases for V and 8 bases for J; bases not matched to a gene: 6. The CDR3 spans 14 residues. Germline CDR1 SGHTA, CDR2 FQGNSA. The CDR3 region is CASSSTGGGGTQYF. Written as DNA, the CDR3 is TGTGCCAGCAGCTCGACAGGGGGCGGAGGTACGCAGTATTTT.

There are many counts of this clonotype. V is TRBV2 and J is TRBJ1-5, with TRBD1 identical over 7 bases. The germline gives CDR1 SNHLY, CDR2 FYNNEI. The V segment lost 6 bases and the J segment 4 bases; nucleotides outside the gene matches: 3. The CDR3 loop spans 13 amino acids. The CDR3 DNA follows: TGTGCCAGCAGCACACAGGGGAATCAGCCCCAGCATTTT. This codes for CASSTQGNQPQHF.

This chain uses TRBV7-3 with TRBJ1-3; D is perhaps TRBD1 (6 bases). Germline V gene sequence: CDR1 SGHTA, CDR2 FQGTGA. The CDR3 is made up of 16 amino acids. V gave up 0 bases and J gave up 4 bases, with 13 bases separating them. CDR3 loop: CASSLTSGGPGNTIYF. In DNA, the CDR3 is TGTGCCAGCAGCTTAACATCCGGGGGGCCGGGAAACACCATATATTTT.

This clonotype was seen at least ten times. The chain is built from TRBV27 and TRBJ2-1; D ambiguous. The germline V gene encodes CDR1 MNHEY and CDR2 SMNVEV (reference sequence). Trimming removed 6 bases from V and 4 bases from J, with 7 bases in between. This CDR3 is built from 12 residues. In DNA form, the CDR3 reads TGTGCCAGCAGATTGGGTTACAATGAGCAGTTCTTC. Protein sequence: CASRLGYNEQFF.

V is TRBV9 and J is TRBJ2-3, with D unclear. Germline values: CDR1 SGDLS, CDR2 YYNGEE. CDR3 size: 16 residues. The V end lost 0 bases, the J end lost 0 bases, and 11 bases lay between the germline ends. The CDR3 here is CASSVGVETSTDTQYF. The CDR3 DNA sequence: TGTGCCAGCAGCGTAGGGGTGGAGACTAGCACAGATACGCAGTATTTT. The full variable domain, rest sourced from reference TRBV9 and TRBJ2-3, is DSGVTQTPKHLITATGQRVTLRCSPRSGDLSVYWYQQSLDQGLQFLIQYYNGEERAKGNILERFSAQQFPDLHSELNLSSLELGDSALYFCASSVGVETSTDTQYFGPGTRLTVL.

This clonotype was seen repeatedly, ten times or more. J is TRBJ2-3 and V is TRBV6-1; TRBD1 is a possible D gene (5 bases). Germline V gene sequence: CDR1 MNHNS, CDR2 SASEGT. Deletions cut 1 base from V and 1 base from J, with 15 bases between. This CDR3 spans 17 amino acids. CDR3 DNA: TGTGCCAGCAGTGAAGTGGCAGGGCGGCTCGGCACAGATACGCAGTATTTT. It codes for CASSEVAGRLGTDTQYF.

This sequence joins TRBV5-1 and TRBJ2-1; perhaps D is TRBD1 or TRBD2 (5 bases each). The CDR3 sequence is 17 residues long. CDR1 is SGHRS and CDR2 is YFSETQ in the germline V gene. V dropped 5 bases and J dropped 1 base, with 19 bases sitting between them. CDR3: CASSQDPGSISYNEQFF. CDR3 bases: TGCGCCAGCAGTCAGGACCCAGGGAGTATTTCCTACAATGAGCAGTTCTTC. The full variable domain, rest sourced from reference TRBV5-1 and TRBJ2-1, is KAGVTQTPRYLIKTRGQQVTLSCSPISGHRSVSWYQQTPGQGLQFLFEYFSETQRNKGNFPGRFSGRQFSNSRSEMNVSTLELGDSALYLCASSQDPGSISYNEQFFGPGTRLTVL.

This clonotype appeared many times. The V and J genes are TRBV14 and TRBJ2-7, with TRBD1 matching 10 bases. The CDR3 length is 15 residues. Trimming cost V 2 bases and J 2 bases; bases outside gene matches: 3. Germline V CDR1 and CDR2: SGHDN, FVKESK. The chain's CDR3 is CASSQSGTGAYEQYF. The CDR3 DNA is TGTGCCAGCAGCCAATCCGGGACAGGGGCCTACGAGCAGTACTTC.

This clonotype was found many times. The V gene is TRBV11-2, the J gene TRBJ2-1, with 9 bases fitting TRBD2. This CDR3 region has 14 residues. In germline, CDR1 is SGHAT, CDR2 FQNNGV. The V segment lost 3 bases and the J segment 8 bases; nucleotides outside the gene matches: 5. DNA for the CDR3: TGTGCCAGCAGCTTGGCGGGAGGGCGGGATGAGCAGTTCTTC. Translation: CASSLAGGRDEQFF.

This chain joins TRBV30 and TRBJ2-3; D gene uncertain. The V end lost 5 bases, the J end lost 1 base, and 22 bases lay between the germline ends. Germline V gives CDR1 GTSNPN, CDR2 SVGIG (reference sequence). The CDR3 covers 17 residues. CDR3 in DNA: TGTGCCTGGGGGCTCGGATACCATCAGTTACGCACAGATACGCAGTATTTT. Its translation is CAWGLGYHQLRTDTQYF. The full variable domain, in which reference TRBV30 and TRBJ2-3 provide the parts outside the CDR3, is SQTIHQWPATLVQPVGSPLSLECTVEGTSNPNLYWYRQAAGRGLQLLFYSVGIGQISSEVPQNLSASRPQDRQFILSSKKLLLSDSGFYLCAWGLGYHQLRTDTQYFGPGTRLTVL.

The table lists this clonotype with many counts. For the CDR3, the DNA is TGTGCCAGCAGCCCAGCCCGCACAGGGATAGATACGCAGTATTTT. This codes for CASSPARTGIDTQYF. V usage is TRBV7-2 and J usage is TRBJ2-3; tentatively, D is TRBD1 (6 bases). CDR3 length: 15 amino acids. Germline V lookup: CDR1 SGHTA, CDR2 FQGNSA. Trimming removed 5 bases at V and 5 bases at J, with 17 bases between.